The next 15 T cell receptor beta chains were all read from a single sample in a study of blood T cell repertoires in COVID-19. Using immunoSEQ multiplex PCR, the repertoire was profiled, and TCRdb retains in-frame clones only, with some absent. The data hold 200,000 or so clones, with about three quarters observed a single time. The sample was peripheral blood. These receptors came from a woman between 65 and 79 years old with acute or convalescent COVID-19.

The genes are TRBV3-1 (or the pseudogene TRBV3-2) and TRBJ2-1; 14 bases fit TRBD2. The CDR3 consists of 18 residues. The germline gives CDR1 LGHDT, CDR2 YNNKEL (reference sequence). V dropped 1 base and J dropped 8; count of bases not matched to a gene: 10. CDR3 in DNA: TGTGCCAGCAGCCAAGGACTAGCGGGAGGGCCGACGGTAGATGAGCAGTTCTTC. It yields the protein CASSQGLAGGPTVDEQFF.

The V gene is TRBV30, the J gene TRBJ1-5; D is possibly TRBD1 (5 bases). The V and J ends lost 3 bases and 7 bases respectively, with 16 bases between them. This CDR3 spans 14 amino acids. Germline values: CDR1 GTSNPN, CDR2 SVGIG (reference sequence). DNA for the CDR3: TGTGCCTGGAGCGGGAGTCAGGGAGGGCAGCCCCAGCATTTT. Its translation: CAWSGSQGGQPQHF.

This sequence joins TRBV18 and TRBJ1-1; unclear D gene. Trimming cost V 2 bases and J 1 base, with 17 bases left between them. The CDR3 extends over 17 amino acids. Germline CDR1 KGHSH, CDR2 LQKENI. CDR3 protein: CASSPASLSTANTEAFF. The CDR3 region has the DNA TGTGCCAGCTCACCAGCTAGTCTCAGTACGGCGAACACTGAAGCTTTCTTT.

Remarks on this clone: Germline is not matched at one junction end, which may reflect a read error. The chain has TRBV28 and TRBJ1-3; possibly TRBD1 for D (5 bases). The V gene's germline CDR1 is MDHEN and CDR2 SYDVKM. This CDR3 is built from 11 residues. CDR3 region: CAIGGGNTIHF. The CDR3 nucleotides are TGCGCCATCGGGGGAGGAAACACCATACATTTT.

This clone was counted only a few times. The chain recombines TRBV6-5 with TRBJ1-3, with D unresolved. The germline V and J ends were trimmed by 0 bases and 2 bases, with 8 bases remaining between them. Germline values: CDR1 MNHEY, CDR2 SVGAGI. This CDR3 region has 15 residues. The CDR3 nucleotides read TGTGCCAGCAGTTACTCGAGGTTAGCTGGAAACACCATATATTTT. This sequence encodes CASSYSRLAGNTIYF.

The CDR3 loop reads CASSLAGGQGAAQPQHF. In nucleotides, the CDR3 is TGTGCCAGCAGCTTAGCGGGGGGACAGGGGGCAGCTCAGCCCCAGCATTTT. The gene calls are TRBV7-9 and TRBJ1-5, with 12 bases identical to TRBD1. J gave up 6 bases and V 0 bases, and 6 bases lay outside the gene matches. Germline CDR1 and CDR2: SEHNR and FQNEAQ (reference sequence). The CDR3 totals 17 residues.

This clone appeared a single time. This chain connects TRBV24-1 to TRBJ2-5; the D is unclear. CDR3 length: 11 amino acids. Trimming cost V 8 bases and J 4 bases, with 7 bases left between them. CDR1 is KGHDR and CDR2 is SFDVKD in the germline V gene. The CDR3 DNA reads as TGTGCCACCAAGTCGGGAGAGACCCAGTACTTC. It translates to CATKSGETQYF.

CDR3 coding DNA: TGTGCCAGCAGCGTAACGGGATTGAACACCGGGGAGCTGTTTTTT. The encoded protein is CASSVTGLNTGELFF. The V call is TRBV9, the J call TRBJ2-2; tentative D call: TRBD2 (5 bases). This CDR3 contains 15 residues. Germline V gives CDR1 SGDLS, CDR2 YYNGEE. Trimming shortened V by 1 base and J by 1 base, and 8 bases separated the two germline ends.

The chain couples TRBV3-1 (or the pseudogene TRBV3-2) to TRBJ1-5; D is undetermined. V shed 4 bases and J shed 0 bases, with 7 bases lying between them. Germline V CDR1 and CDR2: LGHDT, YNNKEL (reference sequence). The CDR3 extends over 14 amino acids. CDR3 loop: CASSPRGSNQPQHF. The CDR3 nucleotides read TGTGCCAGCAGCCCTAGAGGTAGCAATCAGCCCCAGCATTTT.

The rearrangement links TRBV7-9 to TRBJ1-2; D may be TRBD1 (6 bases). The V gene's germline CDR1 is SEHNR and CDR2 FQNEAQ (reference sequence). This CDR3 has 15 residues. V was cut by 5 bases and J by 4 bases, with 17 bases left in between. The CDR3 sequence is CASSAATGYGYGYTF. The CDR3 region has the DNA TGTGCCAGCAGCGCCGCCACAGGGTACGGCTATGGCTACACCTTC. Looking up the rest from reference TRBV7-9 and TRBJ1-2 gives the full variable domain: DTGVSQNPRHKITKRGQNVTFRCDPISEHNRLYWYRQTLGQGPEFLTYFQNEAQLEKSRLLSDRFSAERPKGSFSTLEIQRTEQGDSAMYLCASSAATGYGYGYTFGSGTRLTVV.

The V gene is TRBV7-2, the J gene TRBJ1-1; D uncertain. Germline V gene lookup returns CDR1 SGHTA and CDR2 FQGNSA. With 8 bases removed from V and 0 bases from J, the gap between germline ends came to 10 bases. The CDR3 has 13 residues. The CDR3 sequence: CASARGLNTEAFF. CDR3 nucleotides: TGTGCCAGCGCCCGGGGTTTGAACACTGAAGCTTTCTTT.

This chain joins TRBV6-1 and TRBJ2-5; 8 bases agree with TRBD1. The V gene's germline CDR1 is MNHNS and CDR2 SASEGT. The CDR3 length is 15 residues. Trimming removed 2 bases from V and 4 bases from J; junction bases left unmatched: 6. Here the CDR3 DNA reads TGTGCCAGCAGTGAATCAGGGGGCGCGGGAGAGACCCAGTACTTC. The encoded protein is CASSESGGAGETQYF.

The chain employs TRBV4-1 and TRBJ2-3; 11 nucleotides match TRBD2. The CDR3 loop spans 18 amino acids. The germline V gene has CDR1 MGHRA and CDR2 YSYEKL. V lost 3 bases and J lost 0; bases outside the gene matches: 8. CDR3 region: CASSQPGLAVPSTDTQYF. CDR3 in DNA: TGCGCCAGCAGCCAGCCGGGACTAGCGGTCCCTAGCACAGATACGCAGTATTTT.

The V gene is TRBV11-2, the J gene TRBJ2-3; 7 bases align to TRBD1. From germline, CDR1 is SGHAT and CDR2 FQNNGV. V was pared by 5 bases and J by 3 bases, with 8 bases of the junction left unmatched. The CDR3 sequence is 15 residues long. This CDR3 reads CASSTRTGTTDTQYF. In nucleotides, the CDR3 is TGTGCCAGCAGCACCAGGACAGGAACGACAGATACGCAGTATTTT.

V usage is TRBV7-8 and J usage is TRBJ1-4, with 7 bases fitting TRBD1. Germline V CDR1 and CDR2: SGHVS, FQNEAQ. The V and J ends lost 5 bases and 7 bases, in that order; junction bases with no gene match: 10. The CDR3 spans 15 residues. The CDR3 loop reads CASSQGGRASEKLFF. CDR3 nucleotide sequence: TGTGCCAGCAGCCAAGGGGGCAGGGCAAGTGAAAAACTGTTTTTT.